The 27 T cell receptor beta chains below come from one sample, sequenced in a study of blood T cell repertoires in COVID-19. Sequencing was performed with immunoSEQ multiplex PCR; in TCRdb, only in-frame clones are kept and a portion is missing. The data hold about 54,000 clones, with roughly 85% observed a single time. Sequencing was done on a sample of peripheral blood. These receptor sequences come from a human donor in a cohort sampled during active COVID-19.

This clone was seen a handful of times. The V and J genes are TRBV5-5 and TRBJ2-5; 7 bases are shared with TRBD2. Germline V gene data show CDR1 as SGHKS and CDR2 as YYEKEE (reference sequence). With 7 bases clipped from V and 4 bases from J, the junction kept 10 bases outside the gene matches. This CDR3 contains 14 residues. The CDR3 loop reads CASVWKGRGETQYF. The CDR3 coding sequence is TGTGCCAGCGTTTGGAAGGGGAGGGGAGAGACCCAGTACTTC.

The rearrangement uses TRBV28 and TRBJ1-4; no reliable D call. Germline CDR1 and CDR2: MDHEN and SYDVKM. V was clipped by 3 bases and J by 8 bases, with 10 bases between them. CDR3 size: 13 residues. The CDR3 is CASSFRGWEKLFF. The DNA of the CDR3 is TGTGCCAGCAGTTTTAGAGGCTGGGAAAAACTGTTTTTT.

The chain couples TRBV5-1 to TRBJ2-3; D gene uncertain. The CDR3 is made up of 12 amino acids. CDR1 SGHRS and CDR2 YFSETQ come from the germline V gene. V was shortened by 2 bases and J by 6 bases, with 7 bases between the two germline ends. In DNA form, the CDR3 reads TGCGCCAGCAGCTTTGAGTCGGATACGCAGTATTTT. Amino acid sequence: CASSFESDTQYF.

The rearrangement links TRBV11-2 to TRBJ2-3; D may be TRBD1 (5 bases). CDR3 size: 15 residues. The V gene's germline CDR1 is SGHAT and CDR2 FQNNGV. The V end lost 1 base, the J end lost 2 bases, and 10 bases lay between the germline ends. CDR3 sequence: CASSLGQPFTDTQYF. CDR3 nucleotides: TGTGCCAGCAGCTTAGGACAGCCCTTCACAGATACGCAGTATTTT.

In regard to this clone: A junction boundary mismatches the germline segment, possibly from a read error. V gene TRBV28 combines with J gene TRBJ2-2; D is unresolved. CDR1 MDHEN and CDR2 SYDVKM come from the germline V gene. The CDR3 consists of 12 residues. CDR3 sequence reads: CATTSNAGELFF. The CDR3 region has the DNA TGTGCCACCACATCGAACGCCGGGGAGCTGTTTTTT.

The chain combines TRBV2 with TRBJ2-2; 10 bases map to TRBD1. The CDR3 has 18 residues. Germline V gene lookup returns CDR1 SNHLY and CDR2 FYNNEI. After removal of 7 bases from V and 6 bases from J, the junction contained 17 bases not matched to a gene. CDR3 residues: CASTSTLGTGASPGELFF. The CDR3 nucleotides read TGTGCCAGCACCTCGACATTAGGGACAGGGGCATCCCCCGGGGAGCTGTTTTTT.

The chain is built from TRBV30 and TRBJ2-3; 9 bases line up with TRBD2. Germline CDR1 GTSNPN, CDR2 SVGIG (reference sequence). The V segment lost 0 bases and the J segment 7 bases; nucleotides outside the gene matches: 5. The CDR3 is 14 residues long. The CDR3 protein is CAWSVAGGRHTQYF. CDR3 nucleotide sequence: TGTGCCTGGAGTGTAGCGGGAGGCCGACATACGCAGTATTTT.

This clone was observed a single time. The chain has TRBV6-4 and TRBJ2-1; possibly TRBD1 for D (5 bases). CDR3 length: 15 residues. The germline V gene has CDR1 MRHNA and CDR2 SNTAGT. The V and J ends lost 6 bases and 1 base respectively, with 13 bases between them. The chain's CDR3 is CASSRELTSYNEQFF. CDR3 nucleotide sequence: TGTGCCAGCAGCAGGGAACTGACTTCCTACAATGAGCAGTTCTTC.

The V gene is TRBV18, the J gene TRBJ2-7; the D gene is possibly TRBD2 (5 bases). Germline CDR1 KGHSH, CDR2 LQKENI. This CDR3 region has 15 residues. Trimming left V 0 bases short and J 3 bases short, with 12 bases between. This CDR3 reads CASSPPGRGFYEQYF. The CDR3 DNA reads as TGTGCCAGCTCACCACCCGGACGGGGTTTCTACGAGCAGTACTTC.

This chain uses TRBV30 with TRBJ1-1, with a weak D call TRBD1 (6 bases). Germline CDR1 GTSNPN, CDR2 SVGIG (reference sequence). There are 16 residues in the CDR3. The germline V and J ends were trimmed by 2 bases and 5 bases, with 21 bases remaining between them. CDR3: CAWSTGTGSGYTEAFF. CDR3 DNA sequence: TGTGCCTGGAGTACCGGCACAGGGAGTGGGTATACTGAAGCTTTCTTT.

The rearrangement links TRBV3-1 (or the pseudogene TRBV3-2) to TRBJ2-2; 8 nucleotides align to TRBD2. Per germline, CDR1 LGHDT and CDR2 YNNKEL (reference sequence). This CDR3 contains 16 residues. The junction had 3 bases not matched to a gene; V was cut back by 2 bases and J by 1 base. CDR3 bases: TGTGCCAGCAGCCAACAGCTAGCGGGGAACACCGGGGAGCTGTTTTTT. This encodes CASSQQLAGNTGELFF.

The chain employs TRBV4-1 and TRBJ2-5, with a weak D call TRBD1 (6 bases). CDR1 is MGHRA and CDR2 is YSYEKL in the germline V gene. V was pared by 8 bases and J by 3 bases, with 16 bases between. The CDR3 spans 14 residues. The DNA for the CDR3 is TGCGCCAGCGCCAGGCAGGGGAACAAAGAGACCCAGTACTTC. Amino acids: CASARQGNKETQYF.

The rearrangement links TRBV10-1 to TRBJ2-3, with TRBD2 identical over 8 bases. The CDR3 consists of 19 residues. Trimming removed 1 base from V and 0 bases from J; junction bases left unmatched: 12. CDR1 is WNHNN and CDR2 is SYGVQD in the germline V gene (reference sequence). CDR3 amino acids: CASSEFTGAGASSTDTQYF. In DNA, the CDR3 is TGCGCCAGCAGTGAGTTTACGGGAGCGGGGGCCTCTAGCACAGATACGCAGTATTTT.

This clone was observed a few times. The V gene is TRBV19, the J gene TRBJ1-6; 7 bases are shared with TRBD1. The length of the CDR3 is 14 residues. CDR1 and CDR2 (germline): LNHDA, SQIVND (reference sequence). V gave up 1 base and J gave up 10 bases; unmatched junction bases: 4. CDR3 sequence reads: CASSIGEGGSPLHF. In DNA form, the CDR3 reads TGTGCCAGTAGTATAGGTGAAGGGGGCTCACCCCTCCACTTT.

The J gene is TRBJ2-3, the V gene TRBV19; perhaps TRBD2 as D (6 bases). V lost 2 bases and J 0 bases, leaving 12 bases between the germline ends. In germline, CDR1 is LNHDA, CDR2 SQIVND (reference sequence). The CDR3 has 16 amino acids. The CDR3 protein is CASSISSVSSTDTQYF. In nucleotides, the CDR3 is TGTGCCAGTAGTATATCTAGCGTGTCTAGCACAGATACGCAGTATTTT.

The chain joins TRBV25-1 to TRBJ1-1; 8 bases line up with TRBD1. With V trimmed by 7 bases and J by 5 bases, 6 bases remained unmatched. The CDR3 extends over 13 amino acids. Per the germline V gene, CDR1 is MGHDK and CDR2 is SYGVNS. Here the CDR3 DNA reads TGTGCCAGCATACGAACAGGGGGAACTGAAGCTTTCTTT. It yields the protein CASIRTGGTEAFF.

This sequence joins TRBV7-2 and TRBJ2-3; TRBD2 agrees at 8 bases. The ends lost 5 bases at V and 0 bases at J; junction bases unmatched: 10. Germline lookup yields CDR1 SGHTA and CDR2 FQGNSA. This CDR3 has 17 amino acids. The CDR3 DNA sequence: TGTGCCAGCAGCCGCCCCACTAGCGGAGAGAGCACAGATACGCAGTATTTT. Its protein product is CASSRPTSGESTDTQYF.

This chain connects TRBV28 to TRBJ1-5; perhaps TRBD1 as D (5 bases). Deletions cut 5 bases from V and 2 bases from J, with 16 bases between. The CDR3 runs 16 residues. Germline CDR1 MDHEN, CDR2 SYDVKM. The CDR3 region has the DNA TGTGCCAGCAGTCAGCTCCAGGGTCGGGGCAATCAGCCCCAGCATTTT. Its protein product is CASSQLQGRGNQPQHF.

The J gene is TRBJ2-1, the V gene TRBV11-1; a weak D match, TRBD2 (6 bases). Per the germline V gene, CDR1 is SGHAT and CDR2 is FQDESV (reference sequence). The CDR3 is made up of 14 amino acids. V lost 5 bases and J lost 6, with 14 bases in between. CDR3 in DNA: TGTGCCAGCAGCCCAGGAGGGACCGCCAATGAGCAGTTCTTC. Translating gives CASSPGGTANEQFF.

V gene TRBV5-1 combines with J gene TRBJ2-3; 8 bases agree with TRBD2. The V gene's germline CDR1 is SGHRS and CDR2 YFSETQ. This CDR3 is built from 16 residues. V lost 2 bases, J lost 4 bases, and 9 bases stayed unmatched. The CDR3 sequence: CASSLSGGTVADTQYF. The DNA for the CDR3 is TGCGCCAGCAGCTTATCGGGAGGGACGGTTGCAGATACGCAGTATTTT.

This chain connects TRBV4-3 to TRBJ2-1, with TRBD2 matching over 10 bases. The CDR3 is 16 amino acids. The germline V gene encodes CDR1 LGHNA and CDR2 YSLEER. With V trimmed by 1 base and J by 4 bases, 4 bases remained unmatched. The CDR3 spells CASSQAASGRYNEQFF. CDR3 in DNA: TGCGCCAGCAGCCAAGCGGCTAGCGGGAGATACAATGAGCAGTTCTTC.

The table lists this clone with a count of one. CDR3 sequence (DNA): TGTGCCAGCAGCTTAGAGGGACAGCGAAACAATGAGCAGTTCTTC. It specifies CASSLEGQRNNEQFF. The chain links TRBV11-3 to TRBJ2-1, with 7 bases identical to TRBD1. This CDR3 region has 15 residues. The germline V gene encodes CDR1 SGHNT and CDR2 YENEEA. The junction had 4 bases not matched to a gene; V was cut back by 0 bases and J by 5 bases.

The chain carries TRBV30 and TRBJ1-1; 8 positions match TRBD1. Germline assignment: CDR1 GTSNPN and CDR2 SVGIG (reference sequence). Germline trimming cut 1 base from V and 11 bases from J; bases unmatched to any gene: 3. The CDR3 loop spans 11 amino acids. The CDR3 loop reads CAWSGTGGAFF. Written as DNA, the CDR3 is TGTGCCTGGAGTGGAACAGGGGGGGCTTTCTTT.

In its sample, this clone was seen once. The V gene is TRBV6-2 or TRBV6-3, the J gene TRBJ1-3, with D perhaps TRBD1 (6 bases). Trimming left V 2 bases short and J 2 bases short, with 7 bases between. The CDR3 loop spans 14 amino acids. From germline, CDR1 is MNHEY and CDR2 SVGEGT. Here the CDR3 reads CASSYTGPGNTIYF. The CDR3 DNA sequence: TGTGCCAGCAGTTACACAGGGCCTGGAAACACCATATATTTT.

This rearrangement joins TRBV6-4 to TRBJ1-1, with D possibly TRBD1 on 5 matching bases. CDR3 length equals 14 residues. In germline, CDR1 is MRHNA, CDR2 SNTAGT. V was clipped by 7 bases and J by 0 bases, with 12 bases between them. The CDR3 DNA reads TGTGCCAGCACTAGACAGTTCTTGAACACTGAAGCTTTCTTT. It specifies CASTRQFLNTEAFF.

The chain combines TRBV5-1 with TRBJ2-7; TRBD1 aligns across 7 bases. CDR1 and CDR2 from the germline V gene are SGHRS and YFSETQ. This CDR3 is built from 15 residues. V trimming: 0 bases; J trimming: 2 bases; junction bases outside the gene matches: 5. The DNA of the CDR3 is TGCGCCAGCAGCTTGGATGGGACAGCAGCCTACGAGCAGTACTTC. This codes for CASSLDGTAAYEQYF. Combining the CDR3 with reference TRBV5-1 and TRBJ2-7 gives the whole variable domain KAGVTQTPRYLIKTRGQQVTLSCSPISGHRSVSWYQQTPGQGLQFLFEYFSETQRNKGNFPGRFSGRQFSNSRSEMNVSTLELGDSALYLCASSLDGTAAYEQYFGPGTRLTVT.

The V gene is TRBV28, the J gene TRBJ2-3; 9 bases agree with TRBD2. This CDR3 comprises 18 residues. Germline CDR1 MDHEN, CDR2 SYDVKM. J was trimmed by 3 bases and V by 2 bases; bases with no gene match: 12. The CDR3 region is CASSLISPTSGYTDTQYF. The CDR3 DNA reads TGTGCCAGCAGTTTAATCTCCCCTACTAGCGGGTATACAGATACGCAGTATTTT.